These 21 T cell receptor beta chains came from one sample sequenced in a study of blood T cell repertoires in COVID-19. This table comes from immunoSEQ multiplex PCR, and its TCRdb copy is limited to in-frame clones, with some not included. The sample lists some 140,000 clones, around 79% occurring once. Sequencing used peripheral blood. The receptors shown here come from an elderly man with acute or convalescent COVID-19.

This chain joins TRBV19 and TRBJ2-2; no firm D call. CDR1 is LNHDA, CDR2 SQIVND, per germline (reference sequence). CDR3 length: 14 residues. Trimming shortened V by 2 bases and J by 4 bases, and 8 bases separated the two germline ends. The CDR3 DNA is TGTGCCAGTAGTATAACCCACACCACCGGGGAGCTGTTTTTT. Amino acid sequence: CASSITHTTGELFF.

The chain carries TRBV29-1 and TRBJ1-1; no clear D gene. V lost 6 bases and J 4 bases, leaving 15 bases between the germline ends. Germline V lookup: CDR1 SQVTM, CDR2 ANQGSEA. The CDR3 consists of 13 residues. CDR3 nucleotides: TGCAGCGTGGTAATTGGGAGGGCCACTGAAGCTTTCTTT. Protein product: CSVVIGRATEAFF.

The rearrangement uses TRBV3-1 (or the pseudogene TRBV3-2) and TRBJ1-3, with D perhaps matching TRBD1 (5 bases). CDR1 and CDR2 from the germline V gene are LGHDT and YNNKEL (reference sequence). The CDR3 runs to 15 residues. With 0 bases removed from V and 5 bases from J, the gap between germline ends came to 11 bases. As DNA, the CDR3 is TGTGCCAGCAGCCAAGAACAGGAGTATAGAAACACCATATATTTT. It encodes CASSQEQEYRNTIYF.

The J gene is TRBJ2-1, the V gene TRBV24-1, with 7 bases lining up with TRBD2. V shed 4 bases and J 8 bases; nucleotides not matched to a gene: 7. The CDR3 runs 14 residues. The germline CDR1 and CDR2 sequences are KGHDR and SFDVKD. CDR3 coding DNA: TGTGCCACCAGTGACCACGCCGCGGGGGATGAGCAGTTCTTC. It is translated as CATSDHAAGDEQFF.

V gene TRBV9 combines with J gene TRBJ2-5; TRBD2 matches 12 bases. J gave up 5 bases and V 0 bases, and 5 bases lay outside the gene matches. The CDR3 has 16 residues. Germline CDR1 SGDLS, CDR2 YYNGEE. The CDR3 DNA sequence: TGTGCCAGCAGCGTAGCCCCTAGCGGGGGGGCGGAGACCCAGTACTTC. Translation gives CASSVAPSGGAETQYF. Using reference TRBV9 and TRBJ2-5 for the parts outside the CDR3, the full variable domain is DSGVTQTPKHLITATGQRVTLRCSPRSGDLSVYWYQQSLDQGLQFLIQYYNGEERAKGNILERFSAQQFPDLHSELNLSSLELGDSALYFCASSVAPSGGAETQYFGPGTRLLVL.

The chain couples TRBV5-5 to TRBJ2-5, with 10 bases fitting TRBD2. This CDR3 has 15 amino acids. V dropped 5 bases and J dropped 1; count of bases not matched to a gene: 5. CDR1 is SGHKS and CDR2 is YYEKEE in the germline V gene (reference sequence). The DNA of the CDR3 is TGTGCCAGCAGATTTAGCGGGGGGAGCCAAGAGACCCAGTACTTC. It specifies CASRFSGGSQETQYF.

The chain is built from TRBV4-3 and TRBJ2-3, with 11 bases matching TRBD2. V shed 0 bases, J shed 6 bases, and the junction held 8 bases outside the gene matches. Germline loops: CDR1 LGHNA, CDR2 YSLEER. This CDR3 region has 17 residues. CDR3 region: CASSQEEVSGGADTQYF. The CDR3 coding sequence is TGCGCCAGCAGCCAAGAAGAGGTTAGCGGGGGGGCTGATACGCAGTATTTT.

This rearrangement joins TRBV2 to TRBJ1-1, with TRBD1 identical over 10 bases. Germline V gene data show CDR1 as SNHLY and CDR2 as FYNNEI. V gave up 6 bases and J gave up 5 bases; unmatched junction bases: 6. CDR3 length: 14 amino acids. The chain's CDR3 is CASSWDRGLTEAFF. The CDR3 region has the DNA TGTGCCAGCAGCTGGGACAGGGGTCTTACTGAAGCTTTCTTT.

The chain is built from TRBV7-2 and TRBJ2-3, with 8 bases matching TRBD2. V trimming: 3 bases; J trimming: 1 base; junction bases outside the gene matches: 3. Germline V gene sequence: CDR1 SGHTA, CDR2 FQGNSA. The CDR3 runs 15 residues. This CDR3 is CASSFGSGGTDTQYF. The CDR3 DNA is TGTGCCAGCAGCTTCGGTAGCGGGGGCACAGATACGCAGTATTTT.

The J gene is TRBJ2-7, the V gene TRBV11-3; 8 nucleotides line up with TRBD1. Germline V gives CDR1 SGHNT, CDR2 YENEEA. The V gene end was trimmed by 5 bases and the J gene end by 0 bases; junction bases not matched to a gene: 9. The CDR3 covers 16 residues. The CDR3 sequence: CASSREGQGDSYEQYF. The CDR3 region has the DNA TGTGCCAGCAGCCGTGAAGGACAGGGCGACTCCTACGAGCAGTACTTC.

A remark on this clone: The junction and the germline gene differ at one end; a read error may be behind it. The chain couples TRBV5-1 to TRBJ2-3; 8 nucleotides match TRBD2. The CDR3 is made up of 14 amino acids. Germline V lookup: CDR1 SGHRS, CDR2 YFSETQ. CDR3 in DNA: TGCGCCAGCAGGTTGGAGCGGGGGTCAGATACGCAGTATTTT. This encodes CASRLERGSDTQYF.

Here the CDR3 DNA reads TGCGCCAGCACTCCTACAGGGTATGGGGCCAACGTCCTGACTTTC. Its protein is CASTPTGYGANVLTF. The V and J genes are TRBV5-1 and TRBJ2-6; a possible D gene is TRBD1 (6 bases). This CDR3 has 15 residues. Germline V gene sequence: CDR1 SGHRS, CDR2 YFSETQ. The V end was cut by 6 bases, the J end by 3 bases, with 13 bases between.

This CDR3 is CASSGTSGGEETQYF. CDR3 DNA sequence: TGTGCCAGCTCGGGGACTAGCGGGGGGGAAGAGACCCAGTACTTC. The V gene is TRBV5-4, the J gene TRBJ2-5; 16 bases agree with TRBD2. J lost 3 bases, V lost 7 bases, and 3 bases had no gene match. Germline CDR1 is SGHNT and CDR2 is YYREEE (reference sequence). The CDR3 runs 15 residues.

The V gene is TRBV4-1, the J gene TRBJ1-1; TRBD1 matches 9 bases. The germline gives CDR1 MGHRA, CDR2 YSYEKL. After removal of 2 bases from V and 13 bases from J, the junction contained 14 bases not matched to a gene. The CDR3 sequence is 15 residues long. The CDR3 coding sequence is TGCGCCAGCAGCCAAACCCGGGACAGGGTAGGAAATGATTTCTTT. As protein: CASSQTRDRVGNDFF.

For the CDR3, the DNA is TGCGCCAGCAGCTACCGGGACAGCTACGAGCAGTACGTC. This codes for CASSYRDSYEQYV. The chain uses TRBV5-1 and TRBJ2-7, with 7 bases fitting TRBD1. The CDR3 sequence is 13 residues long. Looked up from germline, CDR1 is SGHRS and CDR2 is YFSETQ. V was clipped by 3 bases and J by 3 bases; unmatched bases: 3.

The CDR3 loop is CASSQNRGLGELFF. The CDR3 region has the DNA TGTGCCAGCAGCCAAAACAGGGGTTTGGGGGAGCTGTTTTTT. This chain joins TRBV3-1 (or the pseudogene TRBV3-2) and TRBJ2-2; TRBD1 aligns across 7 bases. CDR1 LGHDT and CDR2 YNNKEL come from the germline V gene (reference sequence). Trimming removed 2 bases from V and 8 bases from J; junction bases left unmatched: 5. The CDR3 contains 14 residues.

This chain uses TRBV4-3 with TRBJ2-6; D call uncertain. Germline CDR1 and CDR2: LGHNA and YSLEER. CDR3 size: 21 residues. The V end was cut by 0 bases, the J end by 2 bases, with 23 bases between. CDR3: CASSQETPVAVSTAGANVLTF. In nucleotides, the CDR3 is TGCGCCAGCAGCCAAGAGACCCCGGTGGCGGTAAGTACGGCTGGGGCCAACGTCCTGACTTTC.

Written as DNA, the CDR3 is TGTGCCAGCAGCCATGCCTCAGGGGGCTTGTTCTACGAGCAGTACTTC. It codes for CASSHASGGLFYEQYF. The V and J genes are TRBV3-1 (or the pseudogene TRBV3-2) and TRBJ2-7; TRBD1 aligns across 8 bases. The V gene's germline CDR1 is LGHDT and CDR2 YNNKEL (reference sequence). The J segment lost 3 bases and the V segment lost 3 bases, leaving 10 bases of the junction unmatched. The CDR3 totals 16 residues.

The chain uses TRBV7-9 and TRBJ1-1; no reliable D call. The CDR3 loop spans 15 amino acids. Trimming cost V 1 base and J 1 base, with 10 bases left between them. CDR1 SEHNR and CDR2 FQNEAQ come from the germline V gene (reference sequence). For the CDR3, the DNA is TGTGCCAGCAGCTTAGACCGGGGAACGAACACTGAAGCTTTCTTT. Translation gives CASSLDRGTNTEAFF.

This clone was detected a few times. Other DNA sequences in this sample translate to the same CDR3. The V gene is TRBV7-2, the J gene TRBJ1-5, with D unclear. The germline gives CDR1 SGHTA, CDR2 FQGNSA. V was shortened by 5 bases and J by 1 base, with 6 bases between the two germline ends. The CDR3 contains 13 residues. CDR3 sequence reads: CASSLSSNQPQHF. CDR3 DNA sequence: TGTGCCAGCAGCCTTTCCAGCAATCAGCCCCAGCATTTT.

The chain couples TRBV10-3 to TRBJ1-3, with D maybe TRBD1 (5 bases). The V gene lost 4 bases and the J gene lost 0 bases, with 13 bases spanning the gap. CDR3 length: 16 residues. Looked up from germline, CDR1 is ENHRY and CDR2 is SYGVKD. This chain's CDR3 is CAISAQADASGNTIYF. The DNA for the CDR3 is TGTGCCATCAGTGCACAGGCGGACGCCTCTGGAAACACCATATATTTT.